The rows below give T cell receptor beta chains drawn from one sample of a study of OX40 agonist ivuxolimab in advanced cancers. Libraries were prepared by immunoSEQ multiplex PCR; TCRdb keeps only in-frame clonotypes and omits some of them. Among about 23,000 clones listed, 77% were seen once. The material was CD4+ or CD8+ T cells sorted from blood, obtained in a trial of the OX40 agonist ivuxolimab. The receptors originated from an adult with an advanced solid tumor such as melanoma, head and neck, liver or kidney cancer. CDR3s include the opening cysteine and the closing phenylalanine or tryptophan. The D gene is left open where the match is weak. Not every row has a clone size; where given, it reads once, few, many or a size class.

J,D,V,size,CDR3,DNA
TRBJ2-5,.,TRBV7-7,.,CASSLTGLGETQYF,TGTGCCAGCAGCTTAACGGGGCTCGGGGAGACCCAGTACTTC
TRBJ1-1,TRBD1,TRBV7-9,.,CASSSGQGAGMNTEAFF,TGTGCCAGCAGCTCGGGACAGGGGGCCGGGATGAACACTGAAGCTTTCTTT
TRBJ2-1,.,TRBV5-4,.,CASSLDQRSYEQFF,TGTGCCAGCAGCTTGGATCAGCGATCGTATGAGCAGTTCTTC
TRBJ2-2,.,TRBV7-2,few,CASSLDRQSLTGELFF,TGTGCCAGCAGCTTAGATCGTCAGTCCTTAACCGGGGAGCTGTTTTTT
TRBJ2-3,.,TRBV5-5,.,CASSLDFSRFTDTQYF,TGTGCCAGCAGCTTGGATTTCTCCCGATTCACAGATACGCAGTATTTT
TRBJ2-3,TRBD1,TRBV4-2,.,CASLSGTGGSSTDTQYF,TGTGCCAGCCTATCCGGGACAGGGGGTTCTAGCACAGATACGCAGTATTTT
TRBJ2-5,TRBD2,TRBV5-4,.,CASSLRTRETQYF,TGTGCCAGCAGCTTGCGGACTAGGGAGACCCAGTACTTC
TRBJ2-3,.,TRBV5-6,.,CASSLLLTAPDTQYF,TGTGCCAGCAGCTTGCTATTGACTGCCCCAGATACGCAGTATTTT
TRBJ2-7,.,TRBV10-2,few,CASSPNSYEQYF,TGCGCCAGCAGTCCCAACTCCTACGAGCAGTACTTC
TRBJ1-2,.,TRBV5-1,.,CASKGNRDQGYGYTF,TGCGCCAGCAAGGGAAACCGGGACCAAGGGTATGGCTACACCTTC
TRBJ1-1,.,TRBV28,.,CASSWVRVNTEAFF,TGTGCCAGCAGTTGGGTGCGAGTGAACACTGAAGCTTTCTTT
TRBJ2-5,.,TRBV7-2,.,CASSLGGGQETQYF,TGTGCCAGCAGCTTAGGAGGGGGCCAAGAGACCCAGTACTTC
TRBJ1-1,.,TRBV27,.,CASRIYRDTEAFF,TGTGCCAGCAGGATCTACAGGGACACTGAAGCTTTCTTT
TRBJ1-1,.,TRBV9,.,CASSARQTQNAFF,TGTGCCAGCAGCGCTAGGCAAACCCAAAACGCTTTCTTT
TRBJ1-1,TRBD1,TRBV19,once,CASSTRTGGNTEAFF,TGTGCCAGTAGTACCAGGACAGGGGGGAACACTGAAGCTTTCTTT
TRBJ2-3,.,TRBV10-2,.,CASSAKDTQYF,TGCGCCAGCAGTGCAAAAGATACGCAGTATTTT
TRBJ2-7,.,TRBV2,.,CARGDYEQYF,TGTGCCAGAGGGGATTACGAGCAGTACTTC
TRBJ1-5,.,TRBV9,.,CASSVEGNGPQHF,TGTGCCAGCAGCGTAGAAGGGAATGGGCCCCAGCATTTT
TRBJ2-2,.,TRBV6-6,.,CASNRGTGELFF,TGTGCCAGCAACCGCGGCACCGGGGAGCTGTTTTTT
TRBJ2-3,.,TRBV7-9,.,CARYDQADTQYF,TGTGCCAGGTACGACCAGGCAGATACGCAGTATTTT
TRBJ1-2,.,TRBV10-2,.,CASSEWADGYTF,TGCGCCAGCAGTGAGTGGGCGGATGGCTACACCTTC
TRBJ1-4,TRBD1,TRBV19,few,CASTQQGTMVGKLFF,TGTGCCAGTACCCAACAGGGGACGATGGTCGGAAAACTGTTTTTT
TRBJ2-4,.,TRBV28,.,CASSLYVGLAKNIQYF,TGTGCCAGCAGTTTATACGTTGGATTAGCCAAAAACATTCAGTACTTC
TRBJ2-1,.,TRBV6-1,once,CASSVRPGLNNEQFF,TGTGCCAGCAGTGTCCGGCCAGGGCTGAACAATGAGCAGTTCTTC
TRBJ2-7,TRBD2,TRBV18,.,CASSPGLAGGYEQYF,TGTGCCAGCTCACCGGGACTAGCGGGAGGCTACGAGCAGTACTTC
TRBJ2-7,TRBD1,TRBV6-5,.,CASSYMTGGPHEQYF,TGTGCCAGCAGTTACATGACAGGGGGCCCCCACGAGCAGTACTTC
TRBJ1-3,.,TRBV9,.,CASTIYPGPGNTIYF,TGTGCCAGCACGATCTACCCGGGACCTGGAAACACCATATATTTT
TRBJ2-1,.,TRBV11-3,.,CASSLNFWGEQFF,TGTGCCAGCAGCTTAAACTTTTGGGGGGAGCAGTTCTTC
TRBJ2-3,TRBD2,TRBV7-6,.,CASSLTSGSTDTQYF,TGTGCCAGCAGCCTGACTAGCGGTAGCACAGATACGCAGTATTTT
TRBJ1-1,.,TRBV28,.,CASSLRGAGTEAFF,TGTGCCAGCAGTTTAAGGGGGGCCGGGACTGAAGCTTTCTTT
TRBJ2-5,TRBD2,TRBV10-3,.,CAISGGLAGVQETQYF,TGTGCCATCAGTGGCGGACTAGCGGGGGTCCAAGAGACCCAGTACTTC
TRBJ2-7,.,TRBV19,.,CASSPRQDLGEQYF,TGTGCCAGTTCCCCTCGGCAAGATTTGGGAGAGCAGTACTTC
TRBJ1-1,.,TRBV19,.,CASSMVPPEAFF,TGTGCCAGTAGTATGGTACCCCCAGAAGCTTTCTTT
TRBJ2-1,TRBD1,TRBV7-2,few,CASSLAGTGGYNEQFF,TGTGCCAGCAGCTTAGCCGGGACAGGTGGATACAATGAGCAGTTCTTC
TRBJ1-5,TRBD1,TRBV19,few,CASKGQGAWQPQHF,TGTGCCAGTAAGGGACAGGGGGCTTGGCAGCCCCAGCATTTT
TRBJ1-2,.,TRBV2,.,CASSEVGNYGYTF,TGTGCCAGCAGTGAAGTCGGAAACTATGGCTACACCTTC
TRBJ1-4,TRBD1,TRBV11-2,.,CASSSFDRVIF,TGTGCCAGCAGCTCCTTTGACAGGGTGATTTTT
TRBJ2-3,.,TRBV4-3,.,CASSQEGQGLADTQYF,TGCGCCAGCAGCCAAGAAGGGCAGGGTTTGGCAGATACGCAGTATTTT
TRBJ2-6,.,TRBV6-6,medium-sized,CASSLQTDGANVLTF,TGTGCCAGCAGCCTCCAGACAGACGGGGCCAACGTCCTGACTTTC
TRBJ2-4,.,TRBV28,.,CASSLVPRVTKNIQYF,TGTGCCAGCAGTTTAGTCCCCAGGGTAACCAAAAACATTCAGTACTTC
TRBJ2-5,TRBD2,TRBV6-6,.,CASSSGLAGVETQYF,TGTGCCAGCAGCTCTGGACTAGCGGGGGTGGAGACCCAGTACTTC
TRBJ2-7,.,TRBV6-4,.,CASSRERGYEQYF,TGTGCCAGTAGCCGGGAGAGGGGTTACGAGCAGTACTTC
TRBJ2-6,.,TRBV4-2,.,CASSQDDHSGANVLTF,TGTGCCAGCAGCCAGGACGACCACTCTGGGGCCAACGTCCTGACTTTC
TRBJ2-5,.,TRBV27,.,CASSFRRVSDQETQYF,TGTGCCAGCAGTTTCCGCAGGGTCTCGGACCAAGAGACCCAGTACTTC
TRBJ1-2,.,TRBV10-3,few,CAISESSGSNGYTF,TGTGCCATCAGTGAATCGTCGGGGTCCAATGGCTACACCTTC
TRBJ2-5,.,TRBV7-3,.,CASSSGETQYF,TGTGCCAGCAGCTCCGGAGAGACCCAGTACTTC
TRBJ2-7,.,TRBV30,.,CAWSVTGLSYEQYF,TGTGCCTGGAGTGTAACAGGTCTCTCCTACGAGCAGTACTTC
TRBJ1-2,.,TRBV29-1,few,CSVDAPTASGYGYTF,TGCAGCGTTGACGCACCGACAGCCTCAGGCTATGGCTACACCTTC
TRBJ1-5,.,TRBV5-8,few,CASSTRNQPQHF,TGTGCCAGTTCAACTAGGAATCAGCCCCAGCATTTT
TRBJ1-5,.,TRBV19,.,CASKDGVVCHF,TGTGCCAGTAAAGACGGTGTTGTCTGCCATTTT
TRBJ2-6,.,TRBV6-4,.,CASSGSGANVLTF,TGTGCCAGCAGTGGCTCTGGGGCCAACGTCCTGACTTTC
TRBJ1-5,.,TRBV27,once,CASSQTPSSNQPQHF,TGTGCCAGCAGCCAAACTCCGAGTAGCAATCAGCCCCAGCATTTT
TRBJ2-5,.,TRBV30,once,CAFLTVQTQYF,TGTGCCTTCTTGACAGTTCAGACCCAGTACTTC
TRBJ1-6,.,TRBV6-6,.,CASSQGGGGSPLHF,TGTGCCAGCAGTCAAGGAGGGGGGGGTTCACCCCTCCACTTT
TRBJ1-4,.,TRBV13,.,CASSPRSGASEKLFF,TGTGCCAGCAGCCCCCGGTCAGGGGCGAGTGAAAAACTGTTTTTT